The 21 T cell receptor beta chains presented below share a single source sample, sequenced in a study of radiation and T cells in renal cell carcinoma. Stated time point: blood 2 weeks post-SBRT. Indicated treatment: 15 Gy SBRT to primary tumor, nephrectomy 4 weeks later. TCRdb's table, derived via immunoSEQ multiplex PCR, lists solely in-frame clones and lacks some. Of around 76,000 clones listed, 82% are singletons. The starting material was blood, obtained from a patient whose treatment included radiotherapy and nephrectomy. All receptors come from a man aged 60-69 years with renal cell carcinoma.

V is TRBV7-7 and J is TRBJ2-1, with D possibly being TRBD1 (6 bases). V lost 2 bases and J lost 3, with 11 bases in between. The germline V gene encodes CDR1 SSHAT and CDR2 FNYEAQ (reference sequence). The CDR3 extends over 15 amino acids. The CDR3 loop reads CASSLMGTNYNEQFF. The CDR3 nucleotides are TGTGCCAGCAGCTTAATGGGGACAAACTACAATGAGCAGTTCTTC.

V is TRBV29-1 and J is TRBJ2-1, with a tentative D call TRBD2 (5 bases). The V gene's germline CDR1 is SQVTM and CDR2 ANQGSEA. This CDR3 spans 14 amino acids. The ends were cut back, 5 bases at V and 5 bases at J, with 16 bases in the middle. CDR3 protein: CSVYWLDGDNEQFF. The CDR3 coding sequence is TGCAGCGTTTACTGGCTAGACGGGGACAATGAGCAGTTCTTC.

This clone was counted a single time. The chain employs TRBV15 and TRBJ2-1; D is tentatively TRBD1 or TRBD2 (5 bases each). Germline loops: CDR1 LNHNV, CDR2 YYDKDF (reference sequence). The CDR3 extends over 16 amino acids. The V end was cut by 5 bases, the J end by 0 bases, with 14 bases between. CDR3 DNA: TGTGCCACCAGCTCCCTGGGGGAGAGCTCCTACAATGAGCAGTTCTTC. Translated: CATSSLGESSYNEQFF.

The chain combines TRBV2 with TRBJ1-6, with TRBD1 as a possible D gene (5 bases). Germline lookup yields CDR1 SNHLY and CDR2 FYNNEI. V gave up 0 bases and J gave up 7 bases, with 10 bases separating them. There are 15 residues in the CDR3. CDR3 residues: CASSEAGGRNSPLHF. DNA for the CDR3: TGTGCCAGCAGTGAAGCCGGGGGAAGGAATTCACCCCTCCACTTT.

Written as DNA, the CDR3 is TGTGCCAGCAGCTTGCTCTCCAGGGGACGCGGAAACACCATATATTTT. Its translation is CASSLLSRGRGNTIYF. V gene TRBV5-6 combines with J gene TRBJ1-3; D is perhaps TRBD1 (6 bases). The CDR3 consists of 16 residues. Trimming removed 1 base from V and 4 bases from J, with 15 bases in between. Per the germline V gene, CDR1 is SGHDT and CDR2 is YYEEEE.

As DNA, the CDR3 is TGTGCCAGCCCCCTAGGGACTAGCGGGATTTCTTCGGGAGAGACCCAGTACTTC. This translates into CASPLGTSGISSGETQYF. The chain is built from TRBV21-1 and TRBJ2-5; the table calls TRBD2, which could not be checked here. TRBV21-1 counts as a pseudogene. The CDR3 runs 18 residues.

The chain recombines TRBV14 with TRBJ2-5; TRBD2 aligns across 8 bases. There are 17 residues in the CDR3. Per the germline V gene, CDR1 is SGHDN and CDR2 is FVKESK. V was pared by 2 bases and J by 0 bases, with 8 bases of the junction left unmatched. The CDR3: CASSQQREIWYQETQYF. The DNA of the CDR3 is TGTGCCAGCAGCCAACAGCGGGAGATCTGGTACCAAGAGACCCAGTACTTC.

V is TRBV5-1 and J is TRBJ2-5; TRBD1 matches at 7 bases. CDR3 length: 15 residues. Looked up from germline, CDR1 is SGHRS and CDR2 is YFSETQ. The V and J ends lost 4 bases and 1 base, in that order; junction bases with no gene match: 7. CDR3 region: CASSRLQGSQETQYF. In DNA form, the CDR3 reads TGCGCCAGCAGCCGCTTACAGGGGTCCCAAGAGACCCAGTACTTC.

The rearrangement links TRBV5-1 to TRBJ2-3; 8 positions match TRBD1. From germline, CDR1 is SGHRS and CDR2 YFSETQ. Trimming removed 4 bases from V and 2 bases from J; junction bases left unmatched: 9. CDR3 size: 16 residues. CDR3 loop: CASSKDRDLSTDTQYF. CDR3 in DNA: TGCGCCAGCAGCAAGGACAGGGATTTGTCCACAGATACGCAGTATTTT.

The rearrangement uses TRBV9 and TRBJ1-5; D gene ambiguous. This CDR3 has 15 residues. Germline V CDR1 and CDR2: SGDLS, YYNGEE. With 4 bases removed from V and 0 bases from J, the gap between germline ends came to 11 bases. As DNA, the CDR3 is TGTGCCAGCAGCCAAACACCATATAGCAATCAGCCCCAGCATTTT. Its translation: CASSQTPYSNQPQHF.

The rearrangement links TRBV27 to TRBJ2-1; D unclear. Germline V CDR1 and CDR2: MNHEY, SMNVEV (reference sequence). V lost 4 bases to trimming and J lost 9 bases, with 22 bases between them. This CDR3 comprises 16 residues. The CDR3 is CASSSRPLYFRGEQFF. CDR3 nucleotides: TGTGCCAGCAGTTCTCGCCCACTGTACTTTCGCGGTGAGCAGTTCTTC.

The chain carries TRBV7-8 and TRBJ1-5, with 7 bases that match TRBD1. Looked up from germline, CDR1 is SGHVS and CDR2 is FQNEAQ. Losses at the gene ends were 10 bases for V and 5 bases for J; bases not matched to a gene: 8. The CDR3 is 13 amino acids. The CDR3 region has the DNA TGTGCCACTCAACAGGGGAATGATCAGCCCCAGCATTTT. This sequence encodes CATQQGNDQPQHF.

This chain links TRBV6-1 with TRBJ2-6; D is undetermined. Trimming took off 3 bases at V and 0 bases at J, with 6 bases between the two ends. Germline CDR1 is MNHNS and CDR2 is SASEGT. The CDR3 sequence is 15 residues long. The CDR3, as DNA: TGTGCCAGCAGTGAGCCTTTCTCTGGGGCCAACGTCCTGACTTTC. It yields the protein CASSEPFSGANVLTF.

The V and J genes are TRBV5-1 and TRBJ2-5, with 10 nucleotides matching TRBD2. The germline V gene has CDR1 SGHRS and CDR2 YFSETQ. The CDR3 length is 15 residues. The junction had 12 bases not matched to a gene; V was cut back by 4 bases and J by 9 bases. This CDR3 reads CASSPQLAGSWAQYF. The CDR3 DNA reads as TGCGCCAGCAGCCCACAACTAGCGGGGTCATGGGCCCAGTACTTC.

The chain links TRBV19 to TRBJ2-3; TRBD1 matches 9 bases. V was pared by 2 bases and J by 5 bases, with 8 bases of the junction left unmatched. CDR3 length equals 16 residues. Germline CDR1 and CDR2: LNHDA and SQIVND (reference sequence). CDR3 nucleotide sequence: TGTGCCAGTAGTATATTGCGTGACAGGGGGGTAGATACGCAGTATTTT. Translated: CASSILRDRGVDTQYF.

The chain uses TRBV4-2 and TRBJ2-1, with 9 bases fitting TRBD2. V lost 0 bases, J lost 8 bases, and 8 bases stayed unmatched. Germline values: CDR1 LGHNA, CDR2 YNFKEQ. The CDR3 has 16 residues. CDR3 protein: CASSQESASGTDEQFF. The CDR3 DNA follows: TGTGCCAGCAGCCAAGAGTCGGCTAGCGGGACCGATGAGCAGTTCTTC.

J is TRBJ2-1 and V is TRBV7-2; TRBD2 matches at 8 bases. The CDR3 has 17 residues. Germline V lookup: CDR1 SGHTA, CDR2 FQGNSA. The V and J ends lost 2 bases and 0 bases, in that order; junction bases with no gene match: 6. The CDR3 DNA follows: TGTGCCAGCAGCTTAAGGACTAGCTTAAGCTCCTACAATGAGCAGTTCTTC. Translating gives CASSLRTSLSSYNEQFF. Filled out from reference TRBV7-2 and TRBJ2-1, the complete variable domain reads GAGVSQSPSNKVTEKGKDVELRCDPISGHTALYWYRQSLGQGLEFLIYFQGNSAPDKSGLPSDRFSAERTGGSVSTLTIQRTQQEDSAVYLCASSLRTSLSSYNEQFFGPGTRLTVL.

The chain joins TRBV27 to TRBJ2-7; 10 bases fit TRBD2. Germline CDR1 is MNHEY and CDR2 is SMNVEV (reference sequence). This CDR3 region has 14 residues. Trimming cost V 3 bases and J 7 bases; bases outside gene matches: 6. The CDR3 region is CASSLSGRAWEQYF. In DNA, the CDR3 is TGTGCCAGCAGTTTGAGCGGGAGGGCATGGGAGCAGTACTTC.

J is TRBJ2-7 and V is TRBV28; D remains ambiguous. V was cut by 2 bases and J by 3 bases, with 5 bases left in between. Germline CDR1 is MDHEN and CDR2 is SYDVKM. The CDR3 extends over 12 amino acids. CDR3 in DNA: TGTGCCAGCAGTTTAGGCAGCTACGAGCAGTACTTC. This gives the protein CASSLGSYEQYF.

The chain has TRBV5-6 and TRBJ2-1; 9 bases are a match to TRBD2. With 1 base clipped from V and 5 bases from J, the junction kept 4 bases outside the gene matches. This CDR3 has 15 amino acids. CDR1 is SGHDT, CDR2 YYEEEE, per germline. In nucleotides, the CDR3 is TGTGCCAGCAGCTTGCGACTAGCGGCCAACAATGAGCAGTTCTTC. It is translated as CASSLRLAANNEQFF. The full variable domain, completed using reference TRBV5-6 and TRBJ2-1, is DAGVTQSPTHLIKTRGQQVTLRCSPKSGHDTVSWYQQALGQGPQFIFQYYEEEERQRGNFPDRFSGHQFPNYSSELNVNALLLGDSALYLCASSLRLAANNEQFFGPGTRLTVL.

The genes are TRBV9 and TRBJ2-3, with a weak D call TRBD1 (6 bases). Trimming shortened V by 0 bases and J by 5 bases, and 13 bases separated the two germline ends. The CDR3 consists of 15 residues. Germline CDR1 reads SGDLS; CDR2 reads YYNGEE. In DNA form, the CDR3 reads TGTGCCAGCAGCGTAGGACAGGTGGCCATAGATACGCAGTATTTT. It is translated as CASSVGQVAIDTQYF.